The rows below give T cell receptor beta chains drawn from one sample of a study of patients and donors after allogeneic stem cell transplantation. TCRdb itself ran the RT-PCR reads through MiXCR, one entry per CDR3 protein. The sample yields fewer than 1,500 distinct CDR3 sequences, about 5% seen once. Sequencing was carried out using blood, either unsorted or a sorted T cell fraction (not recorded which). The receptors shown here come from a human donor who was either an allogeneic HSCT recipient or a stem cell or donor lymphocyte infusion donor (not recorded which). It is not recorded whose cells these are; they may come from a transplant donor. Both conserved end residues are part of each CDR3.

j_call: TRBJ2-7
v_call: TRBV6-2/TRBV6-3
cdr3_aa: CASSWTSGRDPYF

j_call: TRBJ1-4
v_call: TRBV2
cdr3_aa: CASEPGGNEKLFF

j_call: TRBJ2-7
v_call: TRBV6-2/TRBV6-3
cdr3_aa: CASSYSDGDPRRWQYF

j_call: TRBJ2-2
v_call: TRBV6-2/TRBV6-3
cdr3_aa: CASSRTGESGELFF

j_call: TRBJ1-2
v_call: TRBV20-1
cdr3_aa: CSASKANPTYGYTF

j_call: TRBJ2-5
v_call: TRBV12-3/TRBV12-4
cdr3_aa: CASSFGAGTKYF

j_call: TRBJ1-1
v_call: TRBV3-1
cdr3_aa: CASSHRPGTEAFF

j_call: TRBJ2-1
v_call: TRBV4-1
cdr3_aa: CASSQGRGGSSYNEQFF

j_call: TRBJ2-5
v_call: TRBV27
cdr3_aa: CASSEGSAKSAETQYF

j_call: TRBJ2-2
v_call: TRBV7-7
cdr3_aa: CASSLGSGRGTGELFF

j_call: TRBJ2-5
v_call: TRBV15
cdr3_aa: CATSRAGLQETQYF

j_call: TRBJ1-5
v_call: TRBV2
cdr3_aa: CASSGGFNQPQHF

j_call: TRBJ2-1
v_call: TRBV6-1
cdr3_aa: CASSRVNEQFF

j_call: TRBJ2-1
v_call: TRBV9
cdr3_aa: CASSPTYRDYAYNEQFF

j_call: TRBJ2-7
v_call: TRBV7-8
cdr3_aa: CASSPSYYEQYF

j_call: TRBJ1-1
v_call: TRBV29-1
cdr3_aa: CSVDQGEGTEAFF

j_call: TRBJ2-3
v_call: TRBV7-2
cdr3_aa: CASSLVGRGEFHTDTQYF

j_call: TRBJ2-3
v_call: TRBV7-2
cdr3_aa: CASSPSAGTSDTQYF

j_call: TRBJ2-5
v_call: TRBV3-1
cdr3_aa: CASSHRGLQETQYF

j_call: TRBJ2-7
v_call: TRBV28
cdr3_aa: CASSYPTGSYEQYF

j_call: TRBJ1-5
v_call: TRBV7-3
cdr3_aa: CASSLCQDF

j_call: TRBJ2-5
v_call: TRBV3-1
cdr3_aa: CASSQGTGLRETQYF

j_call: TRBJ2-7
v_call: TRBV28
cdr3_aa: CASSFSGTTSVRQYF

j_call: TRBJ2-3
v_call: TRBV5-1
cdr3_aa: CASSADGDTQYF

j_call: TRBJ2-2
v_call: TRBV6-2/TRBV6-3
cdr3_aa: CASSRTSGRPTGELFF

j_call: TRBJ1-5
v_call: TRBV29-1
cdr3_aa: CSVRVSGYSNQPQHF

j_call: TRBJ1-4
v_call: TRBV29-1
cdr3_aa: CSALQGRGEKLFF

j_call: TRBJ2-7
v_call: TRBV7-9
cdr3_aa: CASSLDRGIFNEQYF

j_call: TRBJ2-4
v_call: TRBV7-8
cdr3_aa: CASSLGEGANIQYF

j_call: TRBJ2-6
v_call: TRBV5-6
cdr3_aa: CASSHTRGTGANVLTF

j_call: TRBJ2-3
v_call: TRBV12-3/TRBV12-4
cdr3_aa: CASSFRLAGTTDTQYF

j_call: TRBJ1-2
v_call: TRBV7-2
cdr3_aa: CASSSGRRYGYTF

j_call: TRBJ2-5
v_call: TRBV7-2
cdr3_aa: CASSLQDGQQETQYF

j_call: TRBJ2-1
v_call: TRBV15
cdr3_aa: CATSRLGGGLAGGPPRLEQFF

j_call: TRBJ2-1
v_call: TRBV7-8
cdr3_aa: CASSHRGYEQFF

j_call: TRBJ2-3
v_call: TRBV10-3
cdr3_aa: CAISESGSTDTQYF

j_call: TRBJ2-6
v_call: TRBV7-8
cdr3_aa: CASSRDSSGANVLTF

j_call: TRBJ2-2
v_call: TRBV9
cdr3_aa: CASRPFDINTGELFF

j_call: TRBJ2-5
v_call: TRBV15
cdr3_aa: CATSRDLSSKGETQYF

j_call: TRBJ1-1
v_call: TRBV7-9
cdr3_aa: CASSLTRQGGMGTEAFF

j_call: TRBJ1-1
v_call: TRBV12-3/TRBV12-4
cdr3_aa: CASSQQGATEAFF

j_call: TRBJ2-7
v_call: TRBV10-3
cdr3_aa: CATQLAGRSYEQYF

j_call: TRBJ2-3
v_call: TRBV11-2
cdr3_aa: CASSLGAGEDTQYF

j_call: TRBJ2-6
v_call: TRBV28
cdr3_aa: CASSGLSGLGGANVLTF

j_call: TRBJ2-3
v_call: TRBV6-2/TRBV6-3
cdr3_aa: CASSYEIGQGSTDTQYF

j_call: TRBJ2-1
v_call: TRBV15
cdr3_aa: CATSRDRLAGAYEQFF

j_call: TRBJ1-1
v_call: TRBV7-9
cdr3_aa: CASSPRELINTEAFF

j_call: TRBJ2-1
v_call: TRBV18
cdr3_aa: CASSPPTSGRNEQFF

j_call: TRBJ2-2
v_call: TRBV7-2
cdr3_aa: CASSSLPGTGELFF

j_call: TRBJ2-1
v_call: TRBV5-8
cdr3_aa: CASSLASAQRNEQFF

j_call: TRBJ2-2
v_call: TRBV18
cdr3_aa: CASSLLEGTGELFF

j_call: TRBJ2-3
v_call: TRBV5-1
cdr3_aa: CASSLGAGDTDTQYF